The T cell receptor beta chain described here comes from a study of T-cell memory formation after mild COVID-19. With respect to this clonotype: What it binds is unknown.

V was pared by 5 bases and J by 6 bases, with 8 bases between. Per the germline V gene, CDR1 is SGHVS and CDR2 is FQNEAQ. The CDR3 runs 13 residues. TCRdb passed the 5' RACE reads through MiXCR, listing each CDR3 protein once. This table has just over 60,000 distinct CDR3 sequences, 9.3% appearing once. Whole-study findings and limits: A balance of CD4 and CD8 characterized clones contracting day 15 to 85, whereas later expanders leaned CD4+.

The sequence was obtained from a man between 18 and 29 years old who had mild COVID-19 (a few samples of this study predate the infection). Cell type and time point are not known. Sequenced sample: PBMCs or a T cell subset sorted from them (not recorded which). This chain links TRBV7-8 with TRBJ1-6; no reliable D call. CDR3 DNA sequence: TGTGCCAGCAGCCCAAGAAGTAATTCACCCCTCCACTTT. It yields the protein CASSPRSNSPLHF.